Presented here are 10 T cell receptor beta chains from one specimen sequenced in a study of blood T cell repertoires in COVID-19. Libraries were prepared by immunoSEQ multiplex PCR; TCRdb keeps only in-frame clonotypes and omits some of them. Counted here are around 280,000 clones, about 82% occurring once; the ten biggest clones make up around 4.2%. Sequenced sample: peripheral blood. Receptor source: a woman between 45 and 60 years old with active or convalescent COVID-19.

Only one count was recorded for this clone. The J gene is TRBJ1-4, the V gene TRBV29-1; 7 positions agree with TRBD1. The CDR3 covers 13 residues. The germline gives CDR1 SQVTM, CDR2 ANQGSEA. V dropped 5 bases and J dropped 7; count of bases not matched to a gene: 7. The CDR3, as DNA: TGCAGCGTTACGGGACAGCTGGGTGAAAAACTGTTTTTT. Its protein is CSVTGQLGEKLFF.

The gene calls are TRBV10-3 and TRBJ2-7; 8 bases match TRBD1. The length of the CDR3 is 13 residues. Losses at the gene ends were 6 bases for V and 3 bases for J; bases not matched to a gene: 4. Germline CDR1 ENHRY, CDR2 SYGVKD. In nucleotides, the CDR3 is TGTGCCATCAGCGTGGGACAGGTCTACGAGCAGTACTTC. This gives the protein CAISVGQVYEQYF.

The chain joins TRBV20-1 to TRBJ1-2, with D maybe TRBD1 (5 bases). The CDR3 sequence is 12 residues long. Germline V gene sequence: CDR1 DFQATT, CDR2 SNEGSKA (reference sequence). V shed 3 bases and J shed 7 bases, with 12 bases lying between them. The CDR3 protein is CSASKGSGGYTF. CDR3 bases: TGCAGTGCTAGTAAGGGGTCTGGTGGCTACACCTTC.

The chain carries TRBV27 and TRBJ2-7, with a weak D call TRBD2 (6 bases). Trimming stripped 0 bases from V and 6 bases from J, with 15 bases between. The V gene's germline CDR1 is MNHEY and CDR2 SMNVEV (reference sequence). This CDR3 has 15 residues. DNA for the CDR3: TGTGCCAGCAGTTTATCTCTCGGGAGAAGTTTCGAGCAGTACTTC. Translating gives CASSLSLGRSFEQYF.

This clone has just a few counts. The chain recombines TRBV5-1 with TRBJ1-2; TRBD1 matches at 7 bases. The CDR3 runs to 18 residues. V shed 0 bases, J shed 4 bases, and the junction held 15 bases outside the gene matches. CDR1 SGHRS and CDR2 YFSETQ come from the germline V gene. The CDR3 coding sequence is TGCGCCAGCAGCTTGGCCGCCTCCCTCGACAGGGCAGTCTATGGCTACACCTTC. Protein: CASSLAASLDRAVYGYTF.

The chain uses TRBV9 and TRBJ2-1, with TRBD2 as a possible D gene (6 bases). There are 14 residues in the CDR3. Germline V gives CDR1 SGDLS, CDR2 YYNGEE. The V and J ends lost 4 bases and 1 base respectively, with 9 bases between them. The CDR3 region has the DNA TGTGCCAGCAGCACTAGCACGTCCTACAATGAGCAGTTCTTC. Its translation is CASSTSTSYNEQFF.

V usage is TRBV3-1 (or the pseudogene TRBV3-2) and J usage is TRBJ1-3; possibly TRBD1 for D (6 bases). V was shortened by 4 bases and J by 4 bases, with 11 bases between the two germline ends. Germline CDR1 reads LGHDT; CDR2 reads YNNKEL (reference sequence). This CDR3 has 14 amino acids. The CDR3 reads CASSPQGTGNTIYF. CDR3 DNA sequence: TGTGCCAGCAGCCCACAGGGTACCGGAAACACCATATATTTT.

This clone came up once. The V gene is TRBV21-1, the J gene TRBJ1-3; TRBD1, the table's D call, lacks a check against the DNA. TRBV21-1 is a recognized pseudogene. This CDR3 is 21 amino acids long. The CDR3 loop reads CASSNLIRDRELPRSGNTIYF. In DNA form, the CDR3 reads TGTGCCAGCAGCAATTTGATCCGGGACAGGGAACTCCCGAGGTCTGGAAACACCATATATTTT.

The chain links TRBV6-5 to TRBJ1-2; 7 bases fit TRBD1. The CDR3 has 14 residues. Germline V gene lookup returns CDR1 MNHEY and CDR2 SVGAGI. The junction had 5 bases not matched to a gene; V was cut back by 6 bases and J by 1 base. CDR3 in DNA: TGTGCCAGCAGCCGACAGGGTTATAACTATGGCTACACCTTC. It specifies CASSRQGYNYGYTF.

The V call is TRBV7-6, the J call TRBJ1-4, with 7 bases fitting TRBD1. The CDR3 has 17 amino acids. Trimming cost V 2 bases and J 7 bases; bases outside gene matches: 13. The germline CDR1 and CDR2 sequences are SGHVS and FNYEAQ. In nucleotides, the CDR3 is TGTGCCAGCAGCTTATACCCCTCCGACAGGGCGGTTGAAAAACTGTTTTTT. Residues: CASSLYPSDRAVEKLFF.